Given below is one T cell receptor beta chain in context. TCR beta CDR3 regions were amplified from RNA transcripts. A set of HTBI primers served as the primers for a first-round RT-PCR of the TCR CDR3. TCRdb re-analysed the multiplex PCR reads in MiXCR, keeping a single row per CDR3 protein. The table has hundreds of thousands of distinct CDR3 sequences, 15% to 20% seen once; the top ten hold 15% to 20%. The data were obtained in a study of T cells in Graves' hyperthyroidism and ophthalmopathy. Each diagnosis was grounded in clinical symptoms, serum thyroxine and TRAb, thyroid ultrasound, and orbital computed tomography. The CDR3 consists of 13 residues. With 5 bases removed from V and 0 bases from J, the gap between germline ends came to 9 bases. Germline loops: CDR1 GTSNPN, CDR2 SVGIG (reference sequence).

Sequencing was carried out using blood. The source of this sequence is a woman in her late teens or twenties with Graves' ophthalmopathy. The genes are TRBV30 and TRBJ2-3; weak D call: TRBD2 (6 bases). The CDR3 here is CAWGGSSTDTQYF. The CDR3 DNA sequence: TGTGCCTGGGGGGGGTCTAGCACAGATACGCAGTATTTT.